This TCR beta chain was sequenced for a study of regulatory T cells in long-lasting Graves disease. Building of the TCR beta libraries involved iRepertoire HTBI primers and Arm-PCR of CDR3 regions. TCRdb re-called the multiplex PCR reads through MiXCR, storing one row per CDR3 protein. The sample has approximately 360,000 distinct CDR3 sequences; approximately 12% are singletons. Time point of the sample: newly diagnosed GD, antithyroid drugs for less than 3 months. PBMC-extracted RNA yielded the TCR library. In Xi'an, China, an endocrinology department was the source of patients. This clonotype showed up many times. The CDR3 runs 14 residues. V lost 2 bases and J lost 5, with 12 bases in between. The germline V gene encodes CDR1 SGHAT and CDR2 FQDESV (reference sequence). This sample was shared with a second study, whose subject was T cells in Graves' hyperthyroidism and ophthalmopathy. From that paper: Patients showing uncontrolled infection, other autoimmune disease, pregnancy or lactation were ineligible. TCR CDR3 regions were first amplified by RT-PCR with HTBI primers.

This TCR derives from a woman in her late teens or twenties with Graves disease. The sample consisted of peripheral blood mononuclear cells (PBMCs), taken at new diagnosis, from a patient treated with antithyroid drugs. The V gene is TRBV11-1, the J gene TRBJ1-2, with D possibly matching TRBD1 (5 bases). The CDR3 DNA reads as TGTGCCAGCAGCTTAAGGGACGACCTGTATGGCTACACCTTC. Translated: CASSLRDDLYGYTF.